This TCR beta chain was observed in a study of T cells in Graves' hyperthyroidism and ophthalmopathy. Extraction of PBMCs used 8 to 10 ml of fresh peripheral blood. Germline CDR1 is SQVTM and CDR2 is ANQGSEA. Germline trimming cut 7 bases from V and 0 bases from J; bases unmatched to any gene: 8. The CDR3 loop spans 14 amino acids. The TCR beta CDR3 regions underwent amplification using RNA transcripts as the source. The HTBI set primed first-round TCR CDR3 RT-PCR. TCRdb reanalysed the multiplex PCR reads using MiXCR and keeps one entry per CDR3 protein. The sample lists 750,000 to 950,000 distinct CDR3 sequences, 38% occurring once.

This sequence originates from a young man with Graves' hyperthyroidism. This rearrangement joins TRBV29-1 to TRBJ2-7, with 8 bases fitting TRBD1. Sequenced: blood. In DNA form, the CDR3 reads TGCAGCGCAGGACAGGGCACATTCTCCTACGAGCAGTACTTC. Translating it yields CSAGQGTFSYEQYF.